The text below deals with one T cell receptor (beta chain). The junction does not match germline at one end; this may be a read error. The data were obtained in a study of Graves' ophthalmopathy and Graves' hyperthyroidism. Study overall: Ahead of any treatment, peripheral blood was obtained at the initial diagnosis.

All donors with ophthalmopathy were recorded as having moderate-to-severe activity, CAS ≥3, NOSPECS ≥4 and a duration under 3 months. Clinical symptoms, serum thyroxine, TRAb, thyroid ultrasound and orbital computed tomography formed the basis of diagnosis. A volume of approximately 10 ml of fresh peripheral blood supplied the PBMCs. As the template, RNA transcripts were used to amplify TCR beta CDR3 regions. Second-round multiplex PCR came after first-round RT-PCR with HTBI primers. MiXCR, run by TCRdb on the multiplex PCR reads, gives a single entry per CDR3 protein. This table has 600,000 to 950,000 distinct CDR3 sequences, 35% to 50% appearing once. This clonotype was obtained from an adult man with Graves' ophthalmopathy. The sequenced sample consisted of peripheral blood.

This chain's CDR3 is CASSYDSDPKTHF. The CDR3 nucleotides read TGTGCCAGCAGCTATGACAGCGATCCTAAAACCCACTTT. V gene TRBV6-5 combines with J gene TRBJ1-1; perhaps TRBD1 as D (5 bases). The length of the CDR3 is 13 residues. Germline CDR1 reads MNHEY; CDR2 reads SVGAGI.